This T cell receptor (beta chain) was obtained from a study of OX40 agonist ivuxolimab in advanced cancers. For the wider study: Ivuxolimab was a fully human IgG2 agonistic monoclonal antibody targeting the costimulatory receptor OX40 (CD134). Intravenous ivuxolimab was administered to patients every 2 weeks at six dose levels: 0.01, 0.1, 0.3, 1.5, 3 and 10 mg/kg. Of the approximately 50 dose-escalation patients, hepatocellular carcinoma was present in about 20, melanoma in around 15, renal cell carcinoma in 9 and head and neck cancer in 9. In the dose-escalation cohort, approximately 80% of patients were male, and the mean age was 60 years with a range of roughly 23 to 90. Prior anti-PD-1, anti-PD-L1 or anti-CTLA-4 therapy was permitted, and checkpoint inhibitors had been received by under 50% of dose-escalation patients. Partial responses were achieved by three dose-escalation patients, of whom one had hepatocellular carcinoma and two had cutaneous melanoma. Peripheral TCRbeta sequencing was intended to test whether TCR sequence diversity was altered and clonal T-cell expansion was caused by ivuxolimab. The paper covers the monotherapy dose-escalation part of the phase I ivuxolimab trial, which included N ≈ 57 patients.

The table lists this clone with a few counts. This clone's antigen is unknown. Per-base quality was not reported, and no clone a single base away is much larger than it. Results the study describes overall, beyond this receptor: In the 0.1-3.0 mg/kg groups, partial responders were among the patients with the lowest normalized peripheral clonal expansion, particularly in CD8+ T cells. On average, CD8+ T cells showed more expanded clones than CD4+ T cells after ivuxolimab. At doses from 0.1 to 3.0 mg/kg, clonal expansion was seen in both CD4+ and CD8+ blood T cells between baseline and week 6. Low levels of normalized T-cell clonal expansion were also seen in some patients who did not respond. Which antigens the clonally expanded peripheral T cells were specific for was not determined.

Genomic DNA was isolated from the sorted cells so that the TCRbeta CDR3 region could be sequenced. TCRbeta CDR3 regions were sequenced using the immunoSEQ Assay. In its TCRdb copy, this immuneACCESS table keeps in-frame sequences only and misses some clones. Where compared with another copy, unresolved V genes explain less than half of these, and the others have no known cause. The sample data list about 48,000 clones, and around 90% of these were observed just once. The top ten constitute more than 55% of the sample. The trial excluded patients who had a history of autoimmune disease or who were on systemic immunosuppression. Peripheral blood for TCR sequencing was collected from all dose cohorts at baseline, on cycle 4 day 1, and on cycle 7 day 1. The samples were taken from a phase I, first-in-human, multicenter, open-label dose-escalation trial of ivuxolimab. Adults with locally advanced or metastatic melanoma, renal cell carcinoma, hepatocellular carcinoma or head and neck squamous cell carcinoma were enrolled in the trial. Before TCR sequencing, CD4+ T cells and CD8+ T cells from peripheral blood were sorted into separate populations.

The germline V gene (reference sequence) yields WNHNN for CDR1 and SYGVQD for CDR2. Trimmed from V: 4 bases; trimmed from J: 6 bases; junction bases lacking a gene match: 8. The CDR3 numbers 15 residues from cysteine through phenylalanine. The only DNA kept is the CDR3, 45 bases in frame from the first base. Source: CD4+ or CD8+ T cells sorted from blood, taken in a trial of the OX40 agonist ivuxolimab. The receptor was isolated from an adult with an advanced solid tumor such as melanoma, head and neck, liver or kidney cancer. Here the chain combines TRBV10-1 and TRBJ1-5; 8 nucleotides in the junction match TRBD1. The CDR3 loop reads CASSGDRQHGQPQHF. The sequenced DNA is TGCGCCAGCAGTGGGGACAGGCAGCACGGTCAGCCCCAGCATTTT.